These 14 T cell receptor beta chains were all obtained from the same sample, sequenced in a study of STAT5B mutations in CD4+ large granular lymphocyte leukemia. Profiling relied on immunoSEQ multiplex PCR, and the TCRdb table lists in-frame clones only, not all of them. The sample includes 35,000 or so clones, more than 70% of them seen just once. The specimen sequenced was CD4+ T cells from blood buffy coats. These receptors came from a human donor in good health.

Note on this clone: A read error may produce the germline difference seen at one junction end. CDR3 sequence: CASSYQDRVGDTIYF. As DNA, the CDR3 is TGTGCCAGCAGTTACCAAGACAGGGTTGGAGACACCATATATTTT. This sequence joins TRBV6-6 and TRBJ1-3; 7 bases match TRBD1. The CDR3 extends over 15 amino acids. Germline values: CDR1 MNHNY, CDR2 SVGAGI (reference sequence).

The count of this clone is one. V and J are TRBV6-6 and TRBJ2-1; 10 bases map to TRBD2. The CDR3 sequence is 16 residues long. Germline assignment: CDR1 MNHNY and CDR2 SVGAGI (reference sequence). J was trimmed by 7 bases and V by 5 bases; bases with no gene match: 11. DNA of the CDR3: TGTGCCAGCAGTACCCGGTCTAGCGGGAGTCAAAATGAGCAGTTCTTC. Translation: CASSTRSSGSQNEQFF.

J is TRBJ1-6 and V is TRBV9, with D uncertain. V lost 5 bases and J lost 13, with 16 bases in between. Germline CDR1 reads SGDLS; CDR2 reads YYNGEE. The CDR3 spans 13 residues. CDR3: CASSFREGFPLHF. The CDR3 region has the DNA TGTGCCAGCAGTTTTCGAGAGGGATTCCCCCTCCACTTT.

The rearrangement uses TRBV30 and TRBJ2-1, with 10 nucleotides matching TRBD2. CDR1 GTSNPN and CDR2 SVGIG come from the germline V gene (reference sequence). This CDR3 spans 15 amino acids. J lost 7 bases, V lost 0 bases, and 6 bases had no gene match. The CDR3 region has the DNA TGTGCCTGGAGTGTTGGGACTAGCGACCTTAATGAGCAGTTCTTC. It translates to CAWSVGTSDLNEQFF.

This chain uses TRBV5-4 with TRBJ2-5; perhaps TRBD2 as D (6 bases). The CDR3 is 15 amino acids. Germline values: CDR1 SGHNT, CDR2 YYREEE (reference sequence). V lost 3 bases and J lost 4, with 16 bases in between. CDR3 sequence (DNA): TGTGCCAGCAGCTCCACTAGCTTCTTGGGAGAGACCCAGTACTTC. Encoded protein: CASSSTSFLGETQYF.

J is TRBJ1-5 and V is TRBV19; D is undetermined. The V and J ends lost 5 bases and 0 bases respectively, with 11 bases between them. This CDR3 is 15 amino acids long. Germline assignment: CDR1 LNHDA and CDR2 SQIVND (reference sequence). The CDR3 DNA reads TGTGCCAGTAGTGACGGACGATATAGCAATCAGCCCCAGCATTTT. This translates into CASSDGRYSNQPQHF.

This clone was found once. V and J are TRBV12-5 and TRBJ1-1, with D hard to call. Trimming shortened V by 7 bases and J by 0 bases, and 9 bases separated the two germline ends. CDR3 length equals 13 residues. CDR1 is LGHNT and CDR2 is FRNRAP in the germline V gene. The CDR3 region has the DNA TGTGCTAGTGAAAATAAAGTGAACACTGAAGCTTTCTTT. Translated, it gives CASENKVNTEAFF.

The chain couples TRBV30 to TRBJ1-5, with 10 bases identical to TRBD1. V dropped 2 bases and J dropped 3; count of bases not matched to a gene: 10. The CDR3 is 17 amino acids. The germline V gene encodes CDR1 GTSNPN and CDR2 SVGIG (reference sequence). The CDR3 bases are TGTGCCTGGAGTTCTCGGACAGGGGGTTCCCTCAATCAGCCCCAGCATTTT. Encoded protein: CAWSSRTGGSLNQPQHF.

This chain uses TRBV9 with TRBJ2-1; D is uncertain. Germline CDR1 is SGDLS and CDR2 is YYNGEE. Deletions cut 4 bases from V and 4 bases from J, with 6 bases between. The CDR3 is 12 amino acids. The CDR3 spells CASSNRYNEQFF. CDR3 coding DNA: TGTGCCAGCAGCAACCGGTACAATGAGCAGTTCTTC.

J is TRBJ1-6 and V is TRBV5-1; 7 positions match TRBD1. CDR1 is SGHRS and CDR2 is YFSETQ in the germline V gene. The CDR3 contains 16 residues. Trimming took 0 bases from V and 6 from J; bases not matched to a gene: 6. The CDR3 coding sequence is TGCGCCAGCAGCTTGGAGGGGGCAGGGTTTAATTCACCCCTCCACTTT. Translated: CASSLEGAGFNSPLHF.

This clone showed up just a few times. The rearrangement links TRBV6-5 to TRBJ1-3; D gene unclear. This CDR3 contains 11 residues. The V end lost 5 bases, the J end lost 4 bases, and 3 bases lay between the germline ends. Germline values: CDR1 MNHEY, CDR2 SVGAGI. CDR3 region: CASSVGNTIYF. The CDR3 DNA follows: TGTGCCAGCAGTGTGGGAAACACCATATATTTT.

The CDR3 DNA is TGTGCCAGCAGCTTCCGGGACAGAGCCCAAGTTTTCTTT. It yields the protein CASSFRDRAQVFF. This chain joins TRBV7-2 and TRBJ1-1; 7 bases align to TRBD1. This CDR3 contains 13 residues. With 3 bases clipped from V and 13 bases from J, the junction kept 11 bases outside the gene matches. In germline, CDR1 is SGHTA, CDR2 FQGNSA.

This rearrangement joins TRBV5-4 to TRBJ1-1, with D tentatively TRBD1 (5 bases). Germline-derived CDR1 and CDR2 are SGHNT and YYREEE (reference sequence). This CDR3 is built from 14 residues. V dropped 2 bases and J dropped 4 bases, with 12 bases sitting between them. The CDR3 spells CASSLPVQGTEAFF. CDR3 nucleotide sequence: TGTGCCAGCAGCTTACCAGTCCAGGGCACTGAAGCTTTCTTT.

This sequence joins TRBV18 and TRBJ1-1; D gene uncertain. CDR1 is KGHSH and CDR2 is LQKENI in the germline V gene. The ends were cut back, 2 bases at V and 3 bases at J, with 10 bases in the middle. The CDR3 spans 14 residues. The CDR3 DNA is TGTGCCAGCTCACCAGCCCTGGGCTACACTGAAGCTTTCTTT. This translates into CASSPALGYTEAFF. The complete variable domain, with remaining parts taken from reference TRBV18 and TRBJ1-1, reads NAGVMQNPRHLVRRRGQEARLRCSPMKGHSHVYWYRQLPEEGLKFMVYLQKENIIDESGMPKERFSAEFPKEGPSILRIQQVVRGDSAAYFCASSPALGYTEAFFGQGTRLTVV.